The 20 T cell receptor beta chains reported below all come from one sample, sequenced in a study of blood T cell repertoires in COVID-19. TCRdb keeps only in-frame clones here, not all; method: immunoSEQ multiplex PCR. The sample has hundreds of thousands of clones; 80% to 90% are singletons. Sequences were obtained from peripheral blood. These receptors were obtained from a woman in her 50s with COVID-19, enrolled during active disease.

Concerning this clone itself: Other DNA sequences within the sample encode an identical CDR3. V usage is TRBV5-1 and J usage is TRBJ2-2, with a tentative D call TRBD2 (5 bases). This CDR3 is built from 15 residues. V was pared by 0 bases and J by 1 base, with 7 bases between. The germline gives CDR1 SGHRS, CDR2 YFSETQ. In DNA form, the CDR3 reads TGCGCCAGCAGCTTGGCCGGGGTGAACACCGGGGAGCTGTTTTTT. Protein sequence: CASSLAGVNTGELFF. Variable domain in full (rest from reference TRBV5-1 and TRBJ2-2): KAGVTQTPRYLIKTRGQQVTLSCSPISGHRSVSWYQQTPGQGLQFLFEYFSETQRNKGNFPGRFSGRQFSNSRSEMNVSTLELGDSALYLCASSLAGVNTGELFFGEGSRLTVL.

Only a few counts were recorded for this clone. The chain combines TRBV30 with TRBJ1-5, with TRBD1 identical over 11 bases. V gave up 3 bases and J gave up 6 bases; unmatched junction bases: 4. Germline CDR1 and CDR2: GTSNPN and SVGIG (reference sequence). The CDR3 is 14 residues long. CDR3 region: CAWRGQGVGQPQHF. The CDR3 DNA is TGTGCCTGGAGGGGACAGGGGGTGGGTCAGCCCCAGCATTTT.

The CDR3 DNA reads TGTGCCAGCAGCGTTAGTACTAGCGGGAGGTACGAGCAGTACTTC. Translation gives CASSVSTSGRYEQYF. This rearrangement joins TRBV9 to TRBJ2-7; the match to TRBD2 covers 12 bases. The CDR3 covers 15 residues. CDR1 is SGDLS, CDR2 YYNGEE, per germline. With 2 bases clipped from V and 4 bases from J, the junction kept 4 bases outside the gene matches.

J is TRBJ1-6 and V is TRBV13, with D possibly TRBD1 on 5 matching bases. Germline CDR1 PRHDT, CDR2 FYEKMQ (reference sequence). The CDR3 runs to 18 residues. The V end lost 1 base, the J end lost 5 bases, and 18 bases lay between the germline ends. This CDR3 is CASSLEGPGRGDNSPLHF. Written as DNA, the CDR3 is TGTGCCAGCAGCTTAGAGGGCCCGGGGCGGGGCGATAATTCACCCCTCCACTTT.

This sequence joins TRBV6-1 and TRBJ2-2; 7 bases align to TRBD1. The germline gives CDR1 MNHNS, CDR2 SASEGT. The CDR3 consists of 16 residues. The V segment lost 2 bases and the J segment 2 bases; nucleotides outside the gene matches: 5. The CDR3 DNA reads TGTGCCAGCAGTGAACGGAACAGGGGTAACACCGGGGAGCTGTTTTTT. Translation gives CASSERNRGNTGELFF.

This rearrangement joins TRBV29-1 to TRBJ2-7; a weak D match, TRBD1 (5 bases). The CDR3 has 13 amino acids. CDR1 is SQVTM and CDR2 is ANQGSEA in the germline V gene. The V gene lost 3 bases and the J gene lost 2 bases, with 11 bases spanning the gap. CDR3 amino acids: CSVDQGNTYEQYF. The CDR3 region has the DNA TGCAGCGTTGACCAGGGAAATACCTACGAGCAGTACTTC.

The V call is TRBV5-8, the J call TRBJ2-1; a possible D gene is TRBD1 (5 bases). CDR1 and CDR2 from the germline V gene are SGHTS and YDEGEE. Trimming shortened V by 1 base and J by 5 bases, and 13 bases separated the two germline ends. There are 15 residues in the CDR3. This CDR3 reads CASSLFQRRDNEQFF. CDR3 bases: TGTGCCAGCAGCTTGTTTCAGCGCAGGGACAATGAGCAGTTCTTC.

The J gene is TRBJ2-7, the V gene TRBV7-9; the match to TRBD2 covers 12 bases. V dropped 5 bases and J dropped 4; count of bases not matched to a gene: 6. The CDR3 extends over 15 amino acids. The germline V gene encodes CDR1 SEHNR and CDR2 FQNEAQ (reference sequence). Here the CDR3 DNA reads TGTGCCAGCAGCCTCGGGACTAGCGGGCCGTACGAGCAGTACTTC. Translated: CASSLGTSGPYEQYF.

The V and J genes are TRBV2 and TRBJ1-5; 8 positions agree with TRBD1. Germline V gives CDR1 SNHLY, CDR2 FYNNEI. The J segment lost 5 bases and the V segment lost 5 bases, leaving 5 bases of the junction unmatched. This CDR3 has 14 amino acids. The CDR3 is CASSPRGRDQPQHF. CDR3 nucleotides: TGTGCCAGCAGTCCCAGGGGGCGCGATCAGCCCCAGCATTTT.

CDR3 region: CASSSGRTSRSDEQYF. For the CDR3, the DNA is TGTGCCAGCAGCTCAGGCAGGACTAGCAGGTCCGACGAGCAGTACTTC. This rearrangement joins TRBV5-4 to TRBJ2-7; 8 nucleotides agree with TRBD2. Germline CDR1 SGHNT, CDR2 YYREEE (reference sequence). The CDR3 spans 16 residues. Losses at the gene ends were 3 bases for V and 5 bases for J; bases not matched to a gene: 13.

The rearrangement joins TRBV5-4 to TRBJ2-1; 9 nucleotides match TRBD1. Germline trimming cut 8 bases from V and 1 base from J; bases unmatched to any gene: 7. Per germline, CDR1 SGHNT and CDR2 YYREEE (reference sequence). The CDR3 contains 15 residues. This CDR3 reads CASPGGQGSYNEQFF. The CDR3 DNA reads as TGTGCCAGTCCGGGGGGACAGGGTTCCTACAATGAGCAGTTCTTC.

In this sample, this clone turned up a few times. The CDR3 nucleotides read TGTGCCAGTAGTATTGTGGCTGCCACAGATACGCAGTATTTT. The encoded protein is CASSIVAATDTQYF. This chain uses TRBV19 with TRBJ2-3, with no clear D. Germline CDR1 LNHDA, CDR2 SQIVND (reference sequence). Trimming took 3 bases from V and 2 from J, leaving 9 bases between them. CDR3 length equals 14 residues.

This rearrangement joins TRBV11-2 to TRBJ1-1; TRBD1 matches 7 bases. The ends lost 1 base at V and 3 bases at J; junction bases unmatched: 5. Germline assignment: CDR1 SGHAT and CDR2 FQNNGV. The CDR3 contains 15 residues. The CDR3 region is CASSLGQGRYTEAFF. In nucleotides, the CDR3 is TGTGCCAGCAGCTTAGGACAGGGCCGTTACACTGAAGCTTTCTTT. The full variable domain, rest sourced from reference TRBV11-2 and TRBJ1-1, is EAGVAQSPRYKIIEKRQSVAFWCNPISGHATLYWYQQILGQGPKLLIQFQNNGVVDDSQLPKDRFSAERLKGVDSTLKIQPAKLEDSAVYLCASSLGQGRYTEAFFGQGTRLTVV.

The rearrangement joins TRBV11-2 to TRBJ2-5; the match to TRBD1 covers 8 bases. CDR3 length: 15 residues. Germline CDR1 reads SGHAT; CDR2 reads FQNNGV. J was trimmed by 4 bases and V by 5 bases; bases with no gene match: 9. The CDR3 DNA follows: TGTGCCAGCAGCCACCAGGACAGGGTGGGAGAGACCCAGTACTTC. The encoded protein is CASSHQDRVGETQYF. The entire variable domain, with the rest obtained from reference TRBV11-2 and TRBJ2-5, is as follows: EAGVAQSPRYKIIEKRQSVAFWCNPISGHATLYWYQQILGQGPKLLIQFQNNGVVDDSQLPKDRFSAERLKGVDSTLKIQPAKLEDSAVYLCASSHQDRVGETQYFGPGTRLLVL.

The rearrangement joins TRBV4-3 to TRBJ2-2; D might be TRBD2 (6 bases). The CDR3 covers 16 residues. V shed 0 bases and J shed 1 base, with 9 bases lying between them. Germline CDR1 reads LGHNA; CDR2 reads YSLEER. CDR3 residues: CASSQDVAENTGELFF. The CDR3 DNA reads as TGCGCCAGCAGCCAAGATGTAGCGGAGAACACCGGGGAGCTGTTTTTT.

This rearrangement joins TRBV29-1 to TRBJ2-2, with 9 bases fitting TRBD1. The germline V gene has CDR1 SQVTM and CDR2 ANQGSEA. The CDR3 extends over 14 amino acids. The ends lost 8 bases at V and 1 base at J; junction bases unmatched: 5. As DNA, the CDR3 is TGCAGCACCCGGACAGGGGTGAACACCGGGGAGCTGTTTTTT. Encoded protein: CSTRTGVNTGELFF.

This clone showed up just once. V usage is TRBV6-5 and J usage is TRBJ2-5; D is possibly TRBD1 (5 bases). The V gene lost 0 bases and the J gene lost 3 bases, with 8 bases spanning the gap. Germline V gene data show CDR1 as MNHEY and CDR2 as SVGAGI. The CDR3 has 14 amino acids. This CDR3 reads CASSYSAGKETQYF. Written as DNA, the CDR3 is TGTGCCAGCAGTTACTCCGCAGGGAAAGAGACCCAGTACTTC.

The chain has TRBV6-6 and TRBJ1-1; maybe TRBD1 (5 bases). Germline lookup yields CDR1 MNHNY and CDR2 SVGAGI (reference sequence). V was shortened by 5 bases and J by 0 bases, with 13 bases between the two germline ends. CDR3 size: 15 residues. CDR3 in amino acids: CASSRRQGLNTEAFF. The CDR3, as DNA: TGTGCCAGCAGTCGACGGCAGGGATTGAACACTGAAGCTTTCTTT.

The CDR3 nucleotides read TGTGCCAGCAGTCGGACTAGCGGGGACTACGAGCAGTACTTC. This sequence encodes CASSRTSGDYEQYF. The chain employs TRBV3-1 (or the pseudogene TRBV3-2) and TRBJ2-7, with 12 nucleotides matching TRBD2. The J segment lost 3 bases and the V segment lost 6 bases, leaving 3 bases of the junction unmatched. The CDR3 loop spans 14 amino acids. Germline V lookup: CDR1 LGHDT, CDR2 YNNKEL (reference sequence).

This rearrangement joins TRBV30 to TRBJ2-7; the D gene is possibly TRBD1 (5 bases). The germline CDR1 and CDR2 sequences are GTSNPN and SVGIG (reference sequence). The germline V and J ends were trimmed by 1 base and 2 bases, with 12 bases remaining between them. CDR3 length equals 14 residues. Here the CDR3 reads CAWSGGAAPYEQYF. The DNA for the CDR3 is TGTGCCTGGAGTGGGGGCGCCGCCCCCTACGAGCAGTACTTC.